This T cell receptor beta chain was sequenced for a study of graft-versus-host responses after intestinal transplantation. Across the whole study: Anti-thymocyte globulin induction was given to all recipients, followed by tacrolimus and steroids for around three years.

Clones were sequenced by immunoSEQ multiplex PCR, and TCRdb holds only the in-frame ones, with some missing. The data show roughly 120,000 clones, 95% seen once. Turning to this clone: Its antigen is as yet unknown.

Regarding the study as a whole: Allografts of one patient group, those with graft-donor T cell macrochimerism, had high graft-versus-host to host-versus-graft clonal ratios.

The sample consisted of unstimulated CD8+ T cells sorted from spleen or lymph node cells, taken before intestinal transplant. This TCR was recovered from a human donor who received an intestinal transplant.

CDR3 DNA: TGTGCCAGCAGCCTTGAGGGACAAGGAAGGACTGAAGCTTTCTTT. Its protein is CASSLEGQGRTEAFF. J is TRBJ1-1 and V is TRBV9, with D perhaps matching TRBD1 (6 bases). Deletions cut 4 bases from V and 5 bases from J, with 18 bases between. Germline CDR1 SGDLS, CDR2 YYNGEE. CDR3 length: 15 residues.